Presented here are 31 T cell receptor beta chains from one specimen sequenced in a study of tumor-infiltrating lymphocytes in primary liver carcinoma. Co-extracting RNA and DNA was done with about 20-33 mg of unsorted bulk tissue as input. Priming with a constant-region primer yielded TCR beta cDNA from around 0.45 ug total RNA. The TCR beta library was amplified through three nested multiplex PCR rounds in a modified ARM-PCR procedure. A C-beta reverse primer and TRBV1-TRBV30 forward primers served in each of the first two PCR rounds, at about 10 cycles apiece. One entry per CDR3 protein, called by TCRdb with MiXCR from the multiplex PCR reads. Of under 25,000 distinct CDR3 sequences in the sample, around 77% were seen once. Sequencing was carried out using liver tumor tissue from sampling region 5. Subset here: tumor region T5, tumor centre. The receptor source for this set is a woman aged 30 to 39 with primary liver carcinoma and hepatitis B virus infection.

For this clonotype: No conserved phenylalanine or tryptophan is present at the end of the CDR3, so a read error is the likely explanation. The rearrangement links TRBV4-2 to TRBJ2-1; 9 nucleotides line up with TRBD1. CDR3 length: 15 amino acids. CDR1 and CDR2 (germline): LGHNA, YNFKEQ. The CDR3 region has the DNA TGTGCCAGTAGCCAAGGGACAGGGCCCTACAACGAGCAGTTCTTA. It encodes CASSQGTGPYNEQFL.

As to this clonotype: The CDR3 end shows no conserved phenylalanine or tryptophan, and so a read error is likely. The rearrangement joins TRBV5-1 to TRBJ2-5; a weak D match, TRBD2 (6 bases). The germline V and J ends were trimmed by 0 bases and 2 bases, with 14 bases remaining between them. The CDR3 has 16 residues. The germline CDR1 and CDR2 sequences are SGHRS and YFSETQ. This CDR3 reads CASSLGVSSGQETQYI. The CDR3 DNA is TGCGCCAGCAGCTTGGGGGTGTCCAGCGGGCAAGAGACCCAGTACATC.

Worth noting for this clonotype: Being one base from a much bigger clone, this may be a read error. This chain links TRBV9 with TRBJ1-1, with D unclear. The CDR3 has 13 residues. CDR1 is SGDLS and CDR2 is YYNGEE in the germline V gene. The V and J ends lost 3 bases and 0 bases respectively, with 6 bases between them. The CDR3 protein is CASSAHMNTEAFF. Here the CDR3 DNA reads TGTGCCAGCAGCGCGCATATGAACACTGAAGCTTTCTTT.

A word on this clonotype: The junction does not match germline at one end; this may be a read error. The V and J genes are TRBV11-2 and TRBJ2-7; D perhaps matches TRBD2 (6 bases). The CDR3 is made up of 14 amino acids. The germline CDR1 and CDR2 sequences are SGHAT and FQNNGV. In DNA, the CDR3 is TGCCCCAACAGCTTATGGGGCGGGGTTTACGAGCAGTACTTC. Translated, it gives CPNSLWGGVYEQYF.

Relative to its sample, this clonotype is medium-sized. The rearrangement uses TRBV29-1 and TRBJ2-3; 11 positions match TRBD2. The V gene end was trimmed by 4 bases and the J gene end by 3 bases; junction bases not matched to a gene: 12. From germline, CDR1 is SQVTM and CDR2 ANQGSEA. The CDR3 runs to 17 residues. The CDR3 sequence is CSVALGGLAGGTDTQYF. The DNA for the CDR3 is TGCAGCGTTGCGTTAGGAGGTCTAGCGGGAGGAACAGATACGCAGTATTTT.

Concerning this clonotype itself: One end of the junction fails to match germline, which may point to a read error. This rearrangement joins TRBV12-3 or TRBV12-4 to TRBJ2-7, with D hard to call. The CDR3 totals 14 residues. CDR3 coding DNA: TGCGCCAGCAGTTTTCGGCGCGGCGGCAGGGAGCAGTACTTC. Protein product: CASSFRRGGREQYF.

This clonotype showed up many times. This chain links TRBV18 with TRBJ2-7; D may match TRBD1 or TRBD2 (5 bases each). Germline-derived CDR1 and CDR2 are KGHSH and LQKENI. Trimming cost V 4 bases and J 3 bases, with 16 bases left between them. The CDR3 is 15 amino acids. CDR3 nucleotides: TGTGCCAGCTCACGGACCGGGACCAGTTTCTACGAGCAGTACTTC. Its translation: CASSRTGTSFYEQYF. Together with reference TRBV18 and TRBJ2-7, the CDR3 gives the full variable domain: NAGVMQNPRHLVRRRGQEARLRCSPMKGHSHVYWYRQLPEEGLKFMVYLQKENIIDESGMPKERFSAEFPKEGPSILRIQQVVRGDSAAYFCASSRTGTSFYEQYFGPGTRLTVT.

Of note for this clonotype: Germline is not matched at one junction end, which may reflect a read error. This chain connects TRBV11-2 to TRBJ2-1, with 9 nucleotides matching TRBD1. Per the germline V gene, CDR1 is SGHAT and CDR2 is FQNNGV. CDR3 length equals 21 residues. The CDR3 is CASSLEQGARQERGHYNEQFF. CDR3 DNA sequence: TGTGCGAGCAGTTTAGAACAGGGGGCGAGGCAGGAGAGGGGGCACTACAATGAGCAGTTCTTC. Supplemented by reference TRBV11-2 and TRBJ2-1, the full variable domain reads EAGVAQSPRYKIIEKRQSVAFWCNPISGHATLYWYQQILGQGPKLLIQFQNNGVVDDSQLPKDRFSAERLKGVDSTLKIQPAKLEDSAVYLCASSLEQGARQERGHYNEQFFGPGTRLTVL.

Concerning this clonotype: The conserved phenylalanine or tryptophan is not found at the CDR3 terminus, so this likely reflects a read error. V gene TRBV4-3 combines with J gene TRBJ2-1; D gene uncertain. Germline assignment: CDR1 LGHNA and CDR2 YSLEER. The CDR3 contains 14 residues. The CDR3: CASSHTELVYEQFS. DNA for the CDR3: TGCGCCAGCAGCCACACAGAGTTGGTCTATGAACAGTTCTCC.

This clonotype has more than one count but fewer than ten. A read error may explain this, as a much larger clone is one base away. The CDR3 does not close with the conserved phenylalanine or tryptophan, likely indicating a read error. The chain employs TRBV12-3 or TRBV12-4 and TRBJ2-5; TRBD2 is a possible D gene (7 bases). Trimming shortened V by 5 bases and J by 3 bases, and 16 bases separated the two germline ends. This CDR3 spans 15 amino acids. The CDR3 DNA sequence: TGTGCCAGCAGTAGTGGGGGGGGCTGGGAAGAGACCCAGTACTCC. It encodes CASSSGGGWEETQYS.

As to this clonotype: The junction departs from germline at one end; a sequencing error may be responsible. The V and J genes are TRBV7-3 and TRBJ1-4; 8 positions match TRBD1. The germline CDR1 and CDR2 sequences are SGHTA and FQGTGA. This CDR3 contains 13 residues. In nucleotides, the CDR3 is TGTGCCAGCATCTTAGGACAGGGTCAAAGACTGTTTTTT. Translation gives CASILGQGQRLFF.

A remark on this clonotype: One junction end disagrees with the germline gene, perhaps due to a read error. The rearrangement joins TRBV5-5 to TRBJ2-4; D is unresolved. This CDR3 has 14 residues. CDR1 and CDR2 from the germline V gene are SGHKS and YYEKEE (reference sequence). CDR3 in DNA: TGCGCCAGCAGCTTGACATGGACGGCAAACATTCATTACTTC. Its translation is CASSLTWTANIHYF.

This clonotype is classed as large (0.1 to 1%). The V call is TRBV6-1, the J call TRBJ2-2; D possibly matches TRBD1 or TRBD2 (6 bases each). V dropped 2 bases and J dropped 0 bases, with 19 bases sitting between them. The CDR3 spans 19 residues. Per the germline V gene, CDR1 is MNHNS and CDR2 is SASEGT. CDR3 coding DNA: TGTGCCAGCAGTGAAACCCTTCCCGGGGGCGCCGCGAACACCGGGGAGCTGTTTTTT. This sequence encodes CASSETLPGGAANTGELFF.

This clonotype has just a few counts. A junction boundary mismatches the germline segment, possibly from a read error. The chain is built from TRBV29-1 and TRBJ1-1; tentative D call: TRBD1 (6 bases). The germline CDR1 and CDR2 sequences are SQVTM and ANQGSEA. The CDR3 extends over 12 amino acids. CDR3 sequence: CSVETGGTEVFF. The CDR3 nucleotides are TGCAGCGTCGAGACAGGCGGCACTGAAGTTTTCTTT.

This clonotype has only one observation. At one end the junction does not follow the germline gene, possibly because of a read error. The chain joins TRBV4-3 to TRBJ2-7; D perhaps matches TRBD1 (6 bases). Germline assignment: CDR1 LGHNA and CDR2 YSLEER. This CDR3 has 15 amino acids. The CDR3 DNA is TGTGCCAGCGGCCAAGATCGATGGACAGAGCGGGAGCAGTACTTC. Protein: CASGQDRWTEREQYF.

This clonotype has a handful of counts. No conserved phenylalanine or tryptophan ends this CDR3, so it is likely a read error. This sequence joins TRBV28 and TRBJ2-1; no clear D gene. There are 11 residues in the CDR3. Germline values: CDR1 MDHEN, CDR2 SYDVKM. This CDR3 reads CVSSFFGEQFL. The CDR3 DNA reads TGTGTCAGCAGTTTTTTTGGTGAGCAGTTCCTC.

This clonotype came up once. One junction end disagrees with the germline gene, perhaps due to a read error. This chain links TRBV11-2 with TRBJ2-2, with a weak D call TRBD2 (5 bases). Germline CDR1 and CDR2: SGHAT and FQNNGV. CDR3 length equals 12 residues. Here the CDR3 DNA reads TGTGCCAGCAGCGTGGAGTACGGGGAGCTATCTTTT. It is translated as CASSVEYGELSF.

This clonotype has just a few counts. As the CDR3 is not closed by the conserved phenylalanine or tryptophan, this likely results from a read error. The chain couples TRBV28 to TRBJ2-3; possible D gene TRBD1, 5 bases. Judging by the DNA end, TRBJ1-5 fits better; the J call may be wrong. Germline V gene sequence: CDR1 MDHEN, CDR2 SYDVKM. The CDR3 is 14 amino acids. CDR3 residues: CASSPRGVTDTQHS. CDR3 nucleotide sequence: TGTGCCAGCAGTCCGCGGGGGGTCACAGATACGCAGCATTCT.

About this clonotype: Relative to the germline gene, one junction end is altered; a read error may explain this. CDR3 residues: CAWRGLAGKSYEHYF. The DNA for the CDR3 is TGTGCCTGGAGGGGATTAGCGGGGAAGTCCTACGAGCACTACTTC. The rearrangement links TRBV30 to TRBJ2-7, with 8 bases lining up with TRBD2. Germline V CDR1 and CDR2: GTSNPN, SVGIG (reference sequence). This CDR3 has 15 amino acids. The whole variable domain, filled in from reference TRBV30 and TRBJ2-7, reads SQTIHQWPATLVQPVGSPLSLECTVEGTSNPNLYWYRQAAGRGLQLLFYSVGIGQISSEVPQNLSASRPQDRQFILSSKKLLLSDSGFYLCAWRGLAGKSYEHYFGPGTRLTVT.

This chain joins TRBV6-4 and TRBJ2-7; 9 bases are shared with TRBD1. Germline V lookup: CDR1 MRHNA, CDR2 SNTAGT. The CDR3 runs to 14 residues. The ends lost 3 bases at V and 12 bases at J; junction bases unmatched: 12. CDR3 sequence: CASSEFPGQGRLYF. DNA for the CDR3: TGTGCCAGCAGTGAATTCCCGGGACAGGGTAGACTGTACTTC.

The chain is built from TRBV11-2 and TRBJ2-7; TRBD2 aligns across 9 bases. The CDR3 runs to 14 residues. V lost 5 bases and J lost 5; bases outside the gene matches: 7. The germline gives CDR1 SGHAT, CDR2 FQNNGV. CDR3 sequence reads: CASSLASGNNEQYF. DNA of the CDR3: TGTGCCAGCAGCCTAGCTAGCGGGAATAACGAGCAGTACTTC.

Remarks on this clonotype: At one boundary the junction diverges from the germline segment, which might be a read error. V gene TRBV6-5 combines with J gene TRBJ1-5; no clear D. The CDR3 covers 17 residues. CDR1 and CDR2 from the germline V gene are MNHEY and SVGAGI. The CDR3: CASNYYPVGNSIQPQHF. CDR3 DNA sequence: TGTGCCAGCAATTACTATCCGGTTGGAAATAGCATTCAGCCCCAGCATTTT.

A word on this clonotype: Its ends do not fully match the called genes, so a read error is possible. V is TRBV30 and J is TRBJ2-7, with D perhaps matching TRBD2 (6 bases). The CDR3 has 13 amino acids. Germline V gives CDR1 GTSNPN, CDR2 SVGIG (reference sequence). DNA for the CDR3: TGTGCCTGGAGCGCCGTGCGGGGCCACGAGCAATACTTC. It yields the protein CAWSAVRGHEQYF. Combining the CDR3 with reference TRBV30 and TRBJ2-7 gives the whole variable domain SQTIHQWPATLVQPVGSPLSLECTVEGTSNPNLYWYRQAAGRGLQLLFYSVGIGQISSEVPQNLSASRPQDRQFILSSKKLLLSDSGFYLCAWSAVRGHEQYFGPGTRLTVT.

About this clonotype itself: Here the CDR3 omits its conserved ending phenylalanine or tryptophan, so a read error is the likely source. The chain uses TRBV4-3 and TRBJ2-2; 13 bases match TRBD2. CDR3 size: 19 residues. The germline V gene has CDR1 LGHNA and CDR2 YSLEER. DNA for the CDR3: TGCGCCAGCAACGTACTAGCGGGAGGGCCCCGTTCAAACACCGGGGAACTGTTTTCT. Residues: CASNVLAGGPRSNTGELFS.

For this clonotype: At one of its ends the junction is not consistent with the germline gene, which may arise from a read error. The J gene is TRBJ2-7, the V gene TRBV5-8; D may be TRBD1 (6 bases). Germline assignment: CDR1 SGHTS and CDR2 YDEGEE. This CDR3 region has 14 residues. DNA of the CDR3: TGTGCCAATAGCTTCAATGGACAGCCCTACAAGCAGTACTTC. Translating gives CANSFNGQPYKQYF.

This clonotype is medium-sized. The V gene is TRBV5-4, the J gene TRBJ2-3, with 8 positions matching TRBD2. Germline V gene lookup returns CDR1 SGHNT and CDR2 YYREEE (reference sequence). CDR3 length equals 14 residues. J lost 3 bases, V lost 4 bases, and 4 bases had no gene match. CDR3 nucleotides: TGTGCCAGCAGCCACCGGGGGGGAACAGATACGCAGTATTTT. Translating gives CASSHRGGTDTQYF.

The genes are TRBV12-3 or TRBV12-4 and TRBJ2-1, with D possibly TRBD2 on 5 matching bases. Trimming took off 9 bases at V and 9 bases at J, with 24 bases between the two ends. The CDR3 is 15 amino acids. The CDR3 loop reads CARSLSGISGLEQFF. The CDR3 DNA reads TGTGCCAGAAGCCTGTCCGGGATCAGCGGACTTGAGCAGTTCTTC.

Of note for this clonotype: One junction end does not reproduce the germline sequence, and a read error may be involved. The chain has TRBV6-5 and TRBJ1-6; D not resolved. The CDR3 contains 15 residues. CDR1 and CDR2 (germline): MNHEY, SVGAGI. In DNA form, the CDR3 reads TGTGGCAGGAGGGAAAGGAGTGCCCCCCATTCACTCCTCCACTTT. It specifies CGRRERSAPHSLLHF.

The chain uses TRBV5-4 and TRBJ2-3; maybe TRBD1 (5 bases). CDR3 size: 16 residues. Germline assignment: CDR1 SGHNT and CDR2 YYREEE (reference sequence). V was cut by 6 bases and J by 2 bases, with 19 bases left in between. The CDR3 nucleotides read TGTGCCAGCATAGACGGACACCCTCCACCCACAGATACGCAGTATTTT. Translated: CASIDGHPPPTDTQYF.

With regard to this clonotype: The junction shows a germline mismatch at one end, possibly a read error. The rearrangement links TRBV4-3 to TRBJ2-1; the D gene is possibly TRBD2 (6 bases). CDR1 and CDR2 from the germline V gene are LGHNA and YSLEER. The CDR3 is 16 residues long. The CDR3 here is CTSGQDAGSSYNEQLF. CDR3 sequence (DNA): TGCACCAGCGGCCAAGATGCGGGAAGCTCCTACAATGAGCAGCTCTTC.

The chain carries TRBV4-3 and TRBJ2-7, with D perhaps matching TRBD1 or TRBD2 (5 bases each). V lost 2 bases to trimming and J lost 3 bases, with 23 bases between them. Germline lookup yields CDR1 LGHNA and CDR2 YSLEER. The CDR3 loop spans 18 amino acids. The DNA of the CDR3 is TGCGCCAGCAGCCAAACTGTGACGAGGGGTCACACTAGCTACGAGCAGTACTTC. Its translation is CASSQTVTRGHTSYEQYF.